The 10 T cell receptor beta chains given below trace back to one sample, sequenced in a study of cytomegalovirus exposure and HLA in healthy donors. Both 60 Vbeta primers and 13 Jbeta primers went into the PCR. Sequencing was performed with immunoSEQ multiplex PCR; in TCRdb, only in-frame clones are kept and a portion is missing. This table holds 200,000 to 250,000 clones, 81% found once. The sequencing input was PBMCs. These TCRs come from a woman aged 55-69 years in good health and CMV-seropositive.

The rearrangement joins TRBV4-1 to TRBJ1-3, with a weak D call TRBD1 (5 bases). This CDR3 contains 16 residues. Trimming left V 2 bases short and J 0 bases short, with 11 bases between. The V gene's germline CDR1 is MGHRA and CDR2 YSYEKL. CDR3 sequence reads: CASSQRQSFSGNTIYF. CDR3 DNA: TGCGCCAGCAGCCAAAGACAGAGCTTCTCTGGAAACACCATATATTTT.

The rearrangement uses TRBV5-1 and TRBJ2-7, with TRBD2 identical over 9 bases. The germline V gene has CDR1 SGHRS and CDR2 YFSETQ. This CDR3 comprises 15 residues. After removal of 5 bases from V and 2 bases from J, the junction contained 8 bases not matched to a gene. The CDR3 nucleotides read TGCGCCAGCAGTGAGGGACTAGCCAGCACCTACGAGCAGTACTTC. Its translation is CASSEGLASTYEQYF.

V gene TRBV5-1 combines with J gene TRBJ2-7; 7 positions match TRBD2. Trimming took 6 bases from V and 3 from J; bases not matched to a gene: 9. The CDR3 is 14 amino acids. Germline CDR1 is SGHRS and CDR2 is YFSETQ. Here the CDR3 DNA reads TGCGCCAGCAAGACGGGAGCGGGGAACTACGAGCAGTACTTC. It is translated as CASKTGAGNYEQYF. The full variable domain, with the rest looked up from reference TRBV5-1 and TRBJ2-7, is KAGVTQTPRYLIKTRGQQVTLSCSPISGHRSVSWYQQTPGQGLQFLFEYFSETQRNKGNFPGRFSGRQFSNSRSEMNVSTLELGDSALYLCASKTGAGNYEQYFGPGTRLTVT.

The V and J genes are TRBV4-1 and TRBJ2-7; 9 bases map to TRBD2. V lost 2 bases and J lost 1; bases outside the gene matches: 3. Per the germline V gene, CDR1 is MGHRA and CDR2 is YSYEKL. This CDR3 region has 15 residues. CDR3 nucleotides: TGCGCCAGCAGCCAACAGACTAGCGGATCCTACGAGCAGTACTTC. Translated, it gives CASSQQTSGSYEQYF.

The chain carries TRBV11-2 and TRBJ1-2, with D tentatively TRBD1 (6 bases). The V gene's germline CDR1 is SGHAT and CDR2 FQNNGV. The CDR3 spans 16 residues. V shed 2 bases and J shed 7 bases, with 20 bases lying between them. The CDR3 is CASSLNPGTPSVGYTF. CDR3 DNA sequence: TGTGCCAGCAGCTTAAATCCCGGGACACCCAGTGTTGGCTACACCTTC.

The chain is built from TRBV4-1 and TRBJ2-1, with TRBD2 as a possible D gene (6 bases). This CDR3 contains 16 residues. Trimming cost V 4 bases and J 4 bases, with 17 bases left between them. The germline gives CDR1 MGHRA, CDR2 YSYEKL. This CDR3 reads CASSRTPPGTYNEQFF. The CDR3 bases are TGCGCCAGCAGCCGCACCCCCCCCGGGACTTACAATGAGCAGTTCTTC.

The CDR3 here is CASSLAGEVAGELFF. In DNA, the CDR3 is TGTGCCAGCAGCCTAGCGGGAGAGGTGGCCGGGGAGCTGTTTTTT. This chain connects TRBV7-3 to TRBJ2-2; 10 bases map to TRBD2. V dropped 5 bases and J dropped 6; count of bases not matched to a gene: 6. There are 15 residues in the CDR3. CDR1 and CDR2 from the germline V gene are SGHTA and FQGTGA. Complete variable domain (other parts from reference TRBV7-3 and TRBJ2-2): GAGVSQTPSNKVTEKGKYVELRCDPISGHTALYWYRQSLGQGPEFLIYFQGTGAADDSGLPNDRFFAVRPEGSVSTLKIQRTERGDSAVYLCASSLAGEVAGELFFGEGSRLTVL.

The V and J genes are TRBV11-2 and TRBJ2-5, with 7 bases lining up with TRBD2. Germline trimming cut 1 base from V and 5 bases from J; bases unmatched to any gene: 13. CDR3 length: 17 amino acids. Per the germline V gene, CDR1 is SGHAT and CDR2 is FQNNGV. The CDR3 sequence: CASSLGLAANKWETQYF. As DNA, the CDR3 is TGTGCCAGCAGCTTAGGGCTAGCGGCTAACAAGTGGGAGACCCAGTACTTC.

The J gene is TRBJ2-7, the V gene TRBV11-2, with a possible D match to TRBD1 (6 bases). This CDR3 is built from 15 residues. The ends were cut back, 4 bases at V and 7 bases at J, with 20 bases in the middle. In germline, CDR1 is SGHAT, CDR2 FQNNGV. CDR3 residues: CASSWSPGAEGEQYF. CDR3 sequence (DNA): TGTGCCAGCAGCTGGTCCCCAGGGGCCGAGGGGGAGCAGTACTTC.

This sequence joins TRBV28 and TRBJ1-5, with TRBD1 identical over 10 bases. V shed 5 bases and J 3 bases; nucleotides not matched to a gene: 4. The CDR3 spans 15 residues. Looked up from germline, CDR1 is MDHEN and CDR2 is SYDVKM. The CDR3 bases are TGTGCCAGCAGTCTCGGACAGGGGGTCAATCAGCCCCAGCATTTT. Its protein is CASSLGQGVNQPQHF.